Presented here are 20 T cell receptor beta chains from one specimen sequenced in a study of blood T cell repertoires in COVID-19. TCRdb's table, derived via immunoSEQ multiplex PCR, lists solely in-frame clones and lacks some. Of hundreds of thousands of clones in the sample, about 91% were seen once. Sequenced input: PBMCs or T cells enriched from blood (not recorded which). The source of these receptors is a woman in her 40s with acute COVID-19.

The chain links TRBV19 to TRBJ1-1, with no clear D. The germline V gene has CDR1 LNHDA and CDR2 SQIVND (reference sequence). The V gene lost 5 bases and the J gene lost 5 bases, with 12 bases spanning the gap. The CDR3 has 13 residues. The CDR3, as DNA: TGTGCCAGTAGTGAATCCGGGGTAACTGAAGCTTTCTTT. As protein: CASSESGVTEAFF.

This sequence joins TRBV7-3 and TRBJ2-3; TRBD1 matches 7 bases. CDR3 length equals 13 residues. The germline gives CDR1 SGHTA, CDR2 FQGTGA. V trimming: 8 bases; J trimming: 4 bases; junction bases outside the gene matches: 6. The CDR3 sequence: CASSPQGADTQYF. As DNA, the CDR3 is TGTGCCAGCTCCCCCCAGGGGGCAGATACGCAGTATTTT.

The chain couples TRBV7-9 to TRBJ2-7, with TRBD1 as a possible D gene (7 bases). Trimming cost V 1 base and J 8 bases, with 12 bases left between them. Germline CDR1 and CDR2: SEHNR and FQNEAQ (reference sequence). CDR3 length equals 13 residues. The CDR3 protein is CASSLDSGGKQYF. CDR3 in DNA: TGTGCCAGCAGCTTAGACTCAGGGGGGAAGCAGTACTTC.

The chain is built from TRBV5-8 and TRBJ1-6; the D is unclear. Between the trimmed V and J ends, which lost 0 bases and 0 bases, there was a span of 4 bases. Germline-derived CDR1 and CDR2 are SGHTS and YDEGEE. This CDR3 has 15 amino acids. The CDR3 bases are TGTGCCAGCAGCTTGGGGAGCTCCTATAATTCACCCCTCCACTTT. Its translation: CASSLGSSYNSPLHF.

This clone was recorded at least ten times. The chain employs TRBV11-2 and TRBJ1-4, with no clear D. Germline V gene sequence: CDR1 SGHAT, CDR2 FQNNGV. V was trimmed by 5 bases and J by 10 bases, leaving 11 bases between them. The CDR3 runs 12 residues. CDR3 sequence (DNA): TGTGCCAGCAGCGCGGGAGCGGGAAAACTGTTTTTT. This gives the protein CASSAGAGKLFF.

The chain links TRBV24-1 to TRBJ2-1, with 9 bases matching TRBD1. Per germline, CDR1 KGHDR and CDR2 SFDVKD. There are 18 residues in the CDR3. V dropped 5 bases and J dropped 9; count of bases not matched to a gene: 19. The CDR3 is CATSGGAQGALRAREQFF. The CDR3 nucleotides read TGTGCCACCAGTGGAGGTGCACAGGGGGCTCTAAGAGCGCGTGAGCAGTTCTTC.

The J gene is TRBJ1-3, the V gene TRBV7-8, with D tentatively TRBD1 (6 bases). Trimming stripped 2 bases from V and 4 bases from J, with 18 bases between. Germline V lookup: CDR1 SGHVS, CDR2 FQNEAQ. This CDR3 region has 17 residues. The CDR3 DNA reads as TGTGCCAGCAGCTTATCGGGGGGCGGGGTCGTGGGAAACACCATATATTTT. Amino acids: CASSLSGGGVVGNTIYF. Looking up the rest from reference TRBV7-8 and TRBJ1-3 gives the full variable domain: GAGVSQSPRYKVAKRGQDVALRCDPISGHVSLFWYQQALGQGPEFLTYFQNEAQLDKSGLPSDRFFAERPEGSVSTLKIQRTQQEDSAVYLCASSLSGGGVVGNTIYFGEGSWLTVV.

The chain couples TRBV24-1 to TRBJ2-3, with TRBD2 as a possible D gene (5 bases). Germline loops: CDR1 KGHDR, CDR2 SFDVKD. Between the trimmed V and J ends, which lost 11 bases and 6 bases, there was a span of 32 bases. CDR3 length equals 18 residues. This CDR3 reads CANPFEKAEEPHADTQYF. The CDR3 DNA reads TGTGCCAACCCTTTTGAAAAAGCGGAAGAGCCCCATGCTGATACGCAGTATTTT.

This rearrangement joins TRBV18 to TRBJ1-1, with TRBD1 matching over 8 bases. The J segment lost 1 base and the V segment lost 3 bases, leaving 7 bases of the junction unmatched. The germline gives CDR1 KGHSH, CDR2 LQKENI. CDR3 length equals 16 residues. The CDR3 spells CASSPQPGQENTEAFF. CDR3 bases: TGTGCCAGCTCACCGCAACCGGGACAGGAGAACACTGAAGCTTTCTTT.

This clone is a singleton in its sample. The chain is built from TRBV14 and TRBJ2-2, with TRBD2 identical over 7 bases. The CDR3 length is 16 residues. The V segment lost 1 base and the J segment 0 bases; nucleotides outside the gene matches: 2. CDR1 and CDR2 from the germline V gene are SGHDN and FVKESK. CDR3 nucleotide sequence: TGTGCCAGCAGCCAAGTGGCGGGAGCGAACACCGGGGAGCTGTTTTTT. Translated: CASSQVAGANTGELFF.

J is TRBJ1-6 and V is TRBV19, with a possible D match to TRBD1 (6 bases). The CDR3 is 14 residues long. Trimming removed 6 bases at V and 7 bases at J, with 13 bases between. CDR1 LNHDA and CDR2 SQIVND come from the germline V gene (reference sequence). The CDR3 sequence is CASSLLTGNSPLHF. As DNA, the CDR3 is TGTGCCAGTAGCCTCTTAACAGGGAATTCACCCCTCCACTTT.

The rearrangement links TRBV10-3 to TRBJ2-3; D remains ambiguous. Trimming removed 1 base at V and 0 bases at J, with 11 bases between. The germline CDR1 and CDR2 sequences are ENHRY and SYGVKD. This CDR3 has 16 amino acids. The CDR3 here is CAISEWAAASTDTQYF. The CDR3 region has the DNA TGTGCCATCAGTGAGTGGGCAGCCGCTAGCACAGATACGCAGTATTTT.

The chain uses TRBV18 and TRBJ1-2, with 7 nucleotides matching TRBD1. The CDR3 extends over 16 amino acids. V dropped 0 bases and J dropped 1; count of bases not matched to a gene: 5. CDR1 is KGHSH and CDR2 is LQKENI in the germline V gene. For the CDR3, the DNA is TGTGCCAGCTCACCACCGGACAGGCCAAGTAACTATGGCTACACCTTC. The encoded protein is CASSPPDRPSNYGYTF.

The gene calls are TRBV6-5 and TRBJ1-5; 7 bases agree with TRBD1. V lost 5 bases and J lost 4; bases outside the gene matches: 8. CDR3 length equals 15 residues. CDR1 and CDR2 (germline): MNHEY, SVGAGI. The CDR3 region has the DNA TGTGCCAGCAGTACCACAGGGGCCGTTAATCAGCCCCAGCATTTT. This encodes CASSTTGAVNQPQHF.

The chain links TRBV7-2 to TRBJ1-2; 7 bases agree with TRBD1. This CDR3 is built from 13 residues. Germline values: CDR1 SGHTA, CDR2 FQGNSA. Trimming cost V 7 bases and J 5 bases; bases outside gene matches: 7. The CDR3 protein is CASTGGRGYGYTF. For the CDR3, the DNA is TGTGCCAGCACCGGTGGCAGGGGGTATGGCTACACCTTC.

The chain links TRBV10-3 to TRBJ1-2; D is ambiguous. CDR1 ENHRY and CDR2 SYGVKD come from the germline V gene. CDR3 size: 14 residues. V shed 6 bases and J shed 0 bases, with 11 bases lying between them. CDR3 DNA sequence: TGTGCCATCAGGCTGGGCCCTCCTAACTATGGCTACACCTTC. Protein product: CAIRLGPPNYGYTF.

This sequence joins TRBV10-3 and TRBJ1-1; 10 bases are a match to TRBD1. This CDR3 is built from 16 residues. From germline, CDR1 is ENHRY and CDR2 SYGVKD. Losses at the gene ends were 6 bases for V and 1 base for J; bases not matched to a gene: 8. CDR3 bases: TGTGCCATCAGGAAGGACAGGGGGGTACCGAACACTGAAGCTTTCTTT. This encodes CAIRKDRGVPNTEAFF.

This clone was counted only a few times. The V gene is TRBV6-4, the J gene TRBJ2-1; TRBD2 aligns across 11 bases. Germline CDR1 and CDR2: MRHNA and SNTAGT. With V trimmed by 6 bases and J by 8 bases, 15 bases remained unmatched. The CDR3 length is 17 residues. The DNA for the CDR3 is TGTGCCAGCAGCGAAGTTCCGACTAGCGGGATCGAAGATGAGCAGTTCTTC. Residues: CASSEVPTSGIEDEQFF.

J is TRBJ1-2 and V is TRBV5-1; the D is unclear. V lost 0 bases and J lost 7, with 10 bases in between. The CDR3 is 13 amino acids. Looked up from germline, CDR1 is SGHRS and CDR2 is YFSETQ. The CDR3 region has the DNA TGCGCCAGCAGCTTGGGGGCTGGTTCTGGCTACACCTTC. This encodes CASSLGAGSGYTF.

CDR3 bases: TGTGCCAGCCAGCGGAGCTCCTACAATGAGCAGTTCTTC. Translating gives CASQRSSYNEQFF. The V gene is TRBV7-6, the J gene TRBJ2-1; maybe TRBD2 (5 bases). Trimming cost V 8 bases and J 0 bases, with 8 bases left between them. This CDR3 has 13 amino acids. Germline CDR1 reads SGHVS; CDR2 reads FNYEAQ.